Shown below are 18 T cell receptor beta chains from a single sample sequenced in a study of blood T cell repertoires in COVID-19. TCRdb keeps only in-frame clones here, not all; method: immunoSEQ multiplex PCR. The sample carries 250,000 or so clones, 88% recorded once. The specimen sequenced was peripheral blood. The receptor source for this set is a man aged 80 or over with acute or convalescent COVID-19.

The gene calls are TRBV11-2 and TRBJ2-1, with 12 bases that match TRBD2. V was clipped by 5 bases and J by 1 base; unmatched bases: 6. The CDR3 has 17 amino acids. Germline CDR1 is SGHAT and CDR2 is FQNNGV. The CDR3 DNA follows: TGTGCCAGCAGCGCAACTCTAGCGGGAGGGTCCTACAATGAGCAGTTCTTC. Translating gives CASSATLAGGSYNEQFF.

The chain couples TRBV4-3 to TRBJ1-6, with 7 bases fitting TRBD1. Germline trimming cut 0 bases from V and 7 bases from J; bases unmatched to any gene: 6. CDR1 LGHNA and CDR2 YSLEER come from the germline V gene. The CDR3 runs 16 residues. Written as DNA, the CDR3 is TGCGCCAGCAGCCAAGAAAACAGGGGCGGCAATTCACCCCTCCACTTT. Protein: CASSQENRGGNSPLHF.

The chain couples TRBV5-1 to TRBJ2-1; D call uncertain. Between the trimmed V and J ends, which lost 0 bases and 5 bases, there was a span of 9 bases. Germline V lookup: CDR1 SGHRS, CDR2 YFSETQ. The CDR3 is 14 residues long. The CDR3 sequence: CASSLDLADNEQFF. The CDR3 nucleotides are TGCGCCAGCAGCTTGGATCTCGCGGACAATGAGCAGTTCTTC.

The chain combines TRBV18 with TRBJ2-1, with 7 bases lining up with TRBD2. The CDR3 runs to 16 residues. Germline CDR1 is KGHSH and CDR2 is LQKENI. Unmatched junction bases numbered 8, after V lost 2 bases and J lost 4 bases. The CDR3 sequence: CASSPRAGASYNEQFF. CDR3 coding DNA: TGTGCCAGCTCACCAAGGGCGGGAGCTTCATACAATGAGCAGTTCTTC.

The CDR3 loop reads CASSYGQGPRETQYF. The CDR3 region has the DNA TGCGCCAGCAGCTACGGACAGGGCCCCCGGGAGACCCAGTACTTC. The chain combines TRBV5-1 with TRBJ2-5, with TRBD1 matching 8 bases. The CDR3 is 15 residues long. V shed 3 bases and J 5 bases; nucleotides not matched to a gene: 9. Germline V gene sequence: CDR1 SGHRS, CDR2 YFSETQ.

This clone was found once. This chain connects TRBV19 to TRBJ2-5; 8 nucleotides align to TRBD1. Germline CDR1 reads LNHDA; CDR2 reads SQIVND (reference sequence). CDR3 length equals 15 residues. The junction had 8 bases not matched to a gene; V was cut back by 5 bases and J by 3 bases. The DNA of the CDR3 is TGTGCCAGTAGTCCCCGACCAGGGGGCGAAGAGACCCAGTACTTC. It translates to CASSPRPGGEETQYF.

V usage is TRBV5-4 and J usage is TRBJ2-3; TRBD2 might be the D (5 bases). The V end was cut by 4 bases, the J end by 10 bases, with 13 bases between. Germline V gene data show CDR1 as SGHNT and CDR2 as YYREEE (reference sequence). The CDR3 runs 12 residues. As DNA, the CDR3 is TGTGCCAGCAGCCTAGAGGGCCCGCCGCAGTATTTT. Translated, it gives CASSLEGPPQYF.

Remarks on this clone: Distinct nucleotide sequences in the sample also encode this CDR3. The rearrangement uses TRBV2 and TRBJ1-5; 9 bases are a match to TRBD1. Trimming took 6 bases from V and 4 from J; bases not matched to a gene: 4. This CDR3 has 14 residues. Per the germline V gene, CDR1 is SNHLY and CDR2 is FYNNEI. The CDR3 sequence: CASRGQGRNQPQHF. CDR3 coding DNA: TGTGCCAGCAGGGGACAGGGTCGGAATCAGCCCCAGCATTTT.

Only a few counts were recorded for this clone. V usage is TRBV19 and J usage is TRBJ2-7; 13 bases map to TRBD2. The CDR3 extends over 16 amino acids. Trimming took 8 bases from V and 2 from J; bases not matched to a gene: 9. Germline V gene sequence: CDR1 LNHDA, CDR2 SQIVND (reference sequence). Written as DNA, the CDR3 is TGTGCCAGTGGCCCTACCGGGACTAGCGGGACCTACGAGCAGTACTTC. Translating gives CASGPTGTSGTYEQYF.

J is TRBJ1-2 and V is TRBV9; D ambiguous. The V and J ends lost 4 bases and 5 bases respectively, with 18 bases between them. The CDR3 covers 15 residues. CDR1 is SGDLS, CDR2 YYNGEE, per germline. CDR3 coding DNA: TGTGCCAGCAGCCCTCGGCAGGCGCGCGGGTATGGCTACACCTTC. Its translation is CASSPRQARGYGYTF.

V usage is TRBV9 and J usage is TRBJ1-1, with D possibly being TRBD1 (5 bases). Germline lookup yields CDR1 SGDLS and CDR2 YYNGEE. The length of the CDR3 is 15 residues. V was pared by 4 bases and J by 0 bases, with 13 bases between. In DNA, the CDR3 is TGTGCCAGCAGCTTTTTGACAGATATGAACACTGAAGCTTTCTTT. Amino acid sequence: CASSFLTDMNTEAFF.

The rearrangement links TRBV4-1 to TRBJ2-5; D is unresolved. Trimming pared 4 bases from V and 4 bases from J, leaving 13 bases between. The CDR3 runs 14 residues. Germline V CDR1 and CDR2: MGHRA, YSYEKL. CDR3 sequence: CASSLRGQRETQYF. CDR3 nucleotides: TGCGCCAGCAGCCTCCGTGGGCAAAGAGAGACCCAGTACTTC.

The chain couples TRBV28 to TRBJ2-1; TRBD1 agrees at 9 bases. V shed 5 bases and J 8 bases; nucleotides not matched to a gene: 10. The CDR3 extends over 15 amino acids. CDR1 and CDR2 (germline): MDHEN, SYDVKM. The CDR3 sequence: CASSTPGTGLHEQFF. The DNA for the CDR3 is TGTGCCAGCAGTACCCCCGGGACAGGGTTACATGAGCAGTTCTTC.

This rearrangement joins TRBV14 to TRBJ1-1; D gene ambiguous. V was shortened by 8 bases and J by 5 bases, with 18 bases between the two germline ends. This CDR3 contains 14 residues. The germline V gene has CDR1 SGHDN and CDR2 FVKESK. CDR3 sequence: CASYLEVRRTEAFF. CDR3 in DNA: TGTGCCAGCTACCTCGAGGTTAGGCGGACTGAAGCTTTCTTT.

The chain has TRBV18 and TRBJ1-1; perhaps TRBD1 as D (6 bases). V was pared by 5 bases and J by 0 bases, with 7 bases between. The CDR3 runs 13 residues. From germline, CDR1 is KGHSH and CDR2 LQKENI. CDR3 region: CASSTGMNTEAFF. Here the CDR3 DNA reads TGTGCCAGCTCAACAGGGATGAACACTGAAGCTTTCTTT.

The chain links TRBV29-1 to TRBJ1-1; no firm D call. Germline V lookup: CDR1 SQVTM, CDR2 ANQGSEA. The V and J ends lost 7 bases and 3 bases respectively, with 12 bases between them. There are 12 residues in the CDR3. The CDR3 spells CSGLKGDTEAFF. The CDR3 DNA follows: TGCAGCGGATTAAAGGGAGACACTGAAGCTTTCTTT.

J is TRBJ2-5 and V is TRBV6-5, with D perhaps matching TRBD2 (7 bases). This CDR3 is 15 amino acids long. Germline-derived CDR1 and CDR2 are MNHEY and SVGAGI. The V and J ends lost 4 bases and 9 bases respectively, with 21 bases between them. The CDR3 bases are TGTGCCAGCAGTTCCACCGGACAGACCCTAGCGGCCCAGTACTTC. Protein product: CASSSTGQTLAAQYF.

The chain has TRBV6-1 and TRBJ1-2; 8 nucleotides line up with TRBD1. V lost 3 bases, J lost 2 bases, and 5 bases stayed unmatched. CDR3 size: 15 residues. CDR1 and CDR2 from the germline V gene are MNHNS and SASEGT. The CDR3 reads CASSDLTGGNYGYTF. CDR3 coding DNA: TGTGCCAGCAGTGATTTAACAGGGGGGAACTATGGCTACACCTTC.